This entry describes one T cell receptor beta chain. Its antigen is still unknown. This entry belongs to a study of post-analysis software for immune sequencing data. Presence of unique molecular identifiers characterized the TCR beta cDNA libraries. Once roughly 0.9 to 10 million T cells were used, a few hundred thousand cDNA molecules resulted. Each CDR3 protein is one row after TCRdb ran MiXCR on the PCR reads. Among about 380,000 distinct CDR3 sequences listed, roughly 38% were seen once. The study's findings and limits: There was significantly lower normalized Chao1 diversity in multiple sclerosis patients than in controls. The study found TRBV5-6, TRBV5-1 and TRBV20-1 among about 5 TRBV segments more frequent in patients than controls.

Per the germline V gene, CDR1 is SGDLS and CDR2 is YYNGEE. V gave up 0 bases and J gave up 5 bases, with 11 bases separating them. The CDR3 is 14 amino acids. V usage is TRBV9 and J usage is TRBJ2-5; weak D call: TRBD2 (5 bases). Input material: blood. This receptor was identified in a girl aged 10 to 17 with multiple sclerosis. The CDR3 DNA reads TGTGCCAGCAGCGTAGACCCGGGGATTGAGACCCAGTACTTC. It codes for CASSVDPGIETQYF.